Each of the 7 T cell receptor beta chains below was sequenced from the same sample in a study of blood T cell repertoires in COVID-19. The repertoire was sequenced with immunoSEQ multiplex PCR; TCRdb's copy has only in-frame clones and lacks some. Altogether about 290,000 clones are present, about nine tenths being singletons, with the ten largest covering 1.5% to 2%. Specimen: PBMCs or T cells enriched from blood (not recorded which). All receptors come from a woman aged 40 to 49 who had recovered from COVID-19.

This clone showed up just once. In DNA, the CDR3 is TGTGCCAGCAGCTCGGACAGAGTGGGGCCCCAGCATTTT. The encoded protein is CASSSDRVGPQHF. This chain links TRBV5-4 with TRBJ1-5; TRBD1 is a possible D gene (6 bases). Germline assignment: CDR1 SGHNT and CDR2 YYREEE (reference sequence). V lost 3 bases and J 9 bases, leaving 13 bases between the germline ends. This CDR3 has 13 residues.

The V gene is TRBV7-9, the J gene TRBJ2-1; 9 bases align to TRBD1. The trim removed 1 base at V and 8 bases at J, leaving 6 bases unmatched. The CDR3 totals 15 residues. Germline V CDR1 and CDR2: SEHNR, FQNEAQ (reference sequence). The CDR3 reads CASSLVGTGSHEQFF. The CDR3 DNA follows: TGTGCCAGCAGCTTAGTGGGGACAGGGTCCCATGAGCAGTTCTTC.

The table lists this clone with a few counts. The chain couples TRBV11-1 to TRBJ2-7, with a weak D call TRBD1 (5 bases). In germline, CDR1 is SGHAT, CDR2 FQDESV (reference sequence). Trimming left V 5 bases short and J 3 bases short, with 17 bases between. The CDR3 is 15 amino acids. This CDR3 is CASSPDLDIDYEQYF. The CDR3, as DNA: TGTGCCAGCAGCCCCGACTTGGACATAGACTACGAGCAGTACTTC.

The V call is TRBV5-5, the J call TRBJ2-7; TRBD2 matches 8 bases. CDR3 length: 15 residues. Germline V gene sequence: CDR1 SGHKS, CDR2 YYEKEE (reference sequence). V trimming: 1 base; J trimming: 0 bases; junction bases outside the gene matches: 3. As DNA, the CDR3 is TGTGCCAGCAGCTTGCCCAGCGGGAGCTCCTACGAGCAGTACTTC. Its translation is CASSLPSGSSYEQYF.

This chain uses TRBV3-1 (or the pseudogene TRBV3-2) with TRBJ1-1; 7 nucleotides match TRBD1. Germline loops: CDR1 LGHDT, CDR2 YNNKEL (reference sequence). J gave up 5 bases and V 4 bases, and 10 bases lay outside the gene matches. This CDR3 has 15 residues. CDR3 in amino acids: CASSPWDRRGTEAFF. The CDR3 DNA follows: TGTGCCAGCAGCCCTTGGGACAGACGAGGTACTGAAGCTTTCTTT.

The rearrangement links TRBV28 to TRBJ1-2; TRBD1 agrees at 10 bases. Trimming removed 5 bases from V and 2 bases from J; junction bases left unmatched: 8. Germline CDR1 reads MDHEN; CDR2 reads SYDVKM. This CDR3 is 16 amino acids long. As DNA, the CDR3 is TGTGCCAGCAGTCCTGTAAGACAGGGGGCAAACTATGGCTACACCTTC. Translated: CASSPVRQGANYGYTF.

CDR3 in amino acids: CAISEFQGASAGELFF. The CDR3 region has the DNA TGTGCCATCAGTGAGTTTCAGGGGGCGAGCGCCGGGGAGCTGTTTTTT. V is TRBV10-3 and J is TRBJ2-2; 8 bases match TRBD1. Germline V gene lookup returns CDR1 ENHRY and CDR2 SYGVKD. V trimming: 1 base; J trimming: 6 bases; junction bases outside the gene matches: 7. The CDR3 has 16 amino acids.